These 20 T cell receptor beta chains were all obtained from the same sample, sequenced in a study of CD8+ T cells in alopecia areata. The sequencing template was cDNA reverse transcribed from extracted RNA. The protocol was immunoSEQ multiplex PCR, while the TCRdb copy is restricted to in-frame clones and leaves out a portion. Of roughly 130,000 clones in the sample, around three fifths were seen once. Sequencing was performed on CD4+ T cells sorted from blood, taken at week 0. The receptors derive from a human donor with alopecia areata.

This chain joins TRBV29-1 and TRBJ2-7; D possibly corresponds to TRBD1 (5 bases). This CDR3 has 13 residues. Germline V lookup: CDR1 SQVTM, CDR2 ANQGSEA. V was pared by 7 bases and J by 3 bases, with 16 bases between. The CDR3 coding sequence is TGCAGCGCGGTACAGGCGCACTGCTACGAGCAGTACTTC. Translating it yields CSAVQAHCYEQYF.

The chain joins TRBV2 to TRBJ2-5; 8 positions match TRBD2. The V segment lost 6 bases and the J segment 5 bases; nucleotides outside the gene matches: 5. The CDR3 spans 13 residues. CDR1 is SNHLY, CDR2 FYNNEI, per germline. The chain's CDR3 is CASSTGTRETQYF. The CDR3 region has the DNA TGTGCCAGCAGCACCGGGACTAGGGAGACCCAGTACTTC.

As DNA, the CDR3 is TGTGCCAGCAGTCGGGAGGAGGGTTTCGGCTACACCTTC. This gives the protein CASSREEGFGYTF. V and J are TRBV2 and TRBJ1-2; no reliable D call. The CDR3 is 13 residues long. CDR1 and CDR2 from the germline V gene are SNHLY and FYNNEI. Between the trimmed V and J ends, which lost 5 bases and 8 bases, there was a span of 15 bases. The full variable domain, rest sourced from reference TRBV2 and TRBJ1-2, is EPEVTQTPSHQVTQMGQEVILRCVPISNHLYFYWYRQILGQKVEFLVSFYNNEISEKSEIFDDQFSVERPDGSNFTLKIRSTKLEDSAMYFCASSREEGFGYTFGSGTRLTVV.

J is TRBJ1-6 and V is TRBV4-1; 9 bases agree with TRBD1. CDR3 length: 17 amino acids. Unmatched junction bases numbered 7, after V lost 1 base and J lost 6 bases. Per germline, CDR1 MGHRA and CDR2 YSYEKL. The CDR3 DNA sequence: TGCGCCAGCAGCCAAGTTCGGACAGGGGAAATTAATTCACCCCTCCACTTT. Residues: CASSQVRTGEINSPLHF.

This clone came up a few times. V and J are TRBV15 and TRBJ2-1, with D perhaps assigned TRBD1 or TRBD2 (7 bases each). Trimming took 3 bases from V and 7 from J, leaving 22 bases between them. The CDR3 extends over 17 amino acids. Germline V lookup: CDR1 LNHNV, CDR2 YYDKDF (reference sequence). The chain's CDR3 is CATSRHRQGGMTNEQFF. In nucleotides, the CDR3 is TGTGCCACCAGCAGGCATCGACAGGGAGGGATGACGAATGAGCAGTTCTTC.

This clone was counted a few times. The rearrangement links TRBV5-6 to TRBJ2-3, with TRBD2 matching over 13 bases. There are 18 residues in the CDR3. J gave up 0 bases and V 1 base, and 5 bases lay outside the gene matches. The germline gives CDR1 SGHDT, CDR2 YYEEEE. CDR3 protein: CASSLFGTSGISTDTQYF. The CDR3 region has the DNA TGTGCCAGCAGCTTGTTCGGGACTAGCGGGATTAGCACAGATACGCAGTATTTT.

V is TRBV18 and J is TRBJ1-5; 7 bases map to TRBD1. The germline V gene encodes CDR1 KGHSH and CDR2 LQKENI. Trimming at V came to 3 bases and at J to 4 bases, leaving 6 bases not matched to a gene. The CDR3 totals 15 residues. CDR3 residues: CASSPSGQINQPQHF. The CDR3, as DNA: TGTGCCAGCTCACCCTCGGGACAGATAAATCAGCCCCAGCATTTT.

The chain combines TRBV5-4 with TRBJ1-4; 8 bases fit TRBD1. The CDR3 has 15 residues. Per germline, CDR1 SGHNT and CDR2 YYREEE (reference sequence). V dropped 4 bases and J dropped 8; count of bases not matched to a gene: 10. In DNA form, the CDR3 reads TGTGCCAGCAGCCTACCAGGGGGCGCTGAGGAAAAACTGTTTTTT. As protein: CASSLPGGAEEKLFF.

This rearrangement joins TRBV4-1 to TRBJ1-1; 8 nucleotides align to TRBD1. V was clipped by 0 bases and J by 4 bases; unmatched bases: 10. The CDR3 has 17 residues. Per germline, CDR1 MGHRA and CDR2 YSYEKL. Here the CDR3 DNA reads TGCGCCAGCAGCCAAGAATGGGACAGGTATTCGGGCACTGAAGCTTTCTTT. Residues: CASSQEWDRYSGTEAFF.

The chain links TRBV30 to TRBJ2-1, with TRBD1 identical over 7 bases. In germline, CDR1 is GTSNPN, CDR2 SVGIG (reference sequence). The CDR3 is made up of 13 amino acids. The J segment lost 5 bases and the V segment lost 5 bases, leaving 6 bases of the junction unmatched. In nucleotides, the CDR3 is TGTGCCTGGTCTCCTGGGACAGACAATGAGCAGTTCTTC. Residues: CAWSPGTDNEQFF. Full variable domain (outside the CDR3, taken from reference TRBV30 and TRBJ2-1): SQTIHQWPATLVQPVGSPLSLECTVEGTSNPNLYWYRQAAGRGLQLLFYSVGIGQISSEVPQNLSASRPQDRQFILSSKKLLLSDSGFYLCAWSPGTDNEQFFGPGTRLTVL.

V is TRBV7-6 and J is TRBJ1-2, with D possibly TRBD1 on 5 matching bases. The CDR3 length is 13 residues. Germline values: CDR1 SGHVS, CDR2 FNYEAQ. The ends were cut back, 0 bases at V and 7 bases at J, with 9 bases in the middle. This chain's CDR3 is CASSLARAGGYTF. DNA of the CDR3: TGTGCCAGCAGCTTAGCCAGGGCGGGTGGCTACACCTTC.

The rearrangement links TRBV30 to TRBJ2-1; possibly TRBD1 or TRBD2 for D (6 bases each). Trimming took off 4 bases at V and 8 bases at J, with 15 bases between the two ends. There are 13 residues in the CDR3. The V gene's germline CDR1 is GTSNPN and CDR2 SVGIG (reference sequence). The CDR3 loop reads CAWTRGARDEQFF. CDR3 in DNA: TGTGCCTGGACGAGGGGGGCCCGCGATGAGCAGTTCTTC.

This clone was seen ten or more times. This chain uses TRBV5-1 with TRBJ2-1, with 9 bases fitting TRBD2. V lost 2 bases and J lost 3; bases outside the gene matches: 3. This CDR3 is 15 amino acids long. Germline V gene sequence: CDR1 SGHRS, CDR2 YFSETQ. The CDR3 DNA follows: TGCGCCAGCAGCTTCTCTAGCGGGAACTACAATGAGCAGTTCTTC. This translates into CASSFSSGNYNEQFF.

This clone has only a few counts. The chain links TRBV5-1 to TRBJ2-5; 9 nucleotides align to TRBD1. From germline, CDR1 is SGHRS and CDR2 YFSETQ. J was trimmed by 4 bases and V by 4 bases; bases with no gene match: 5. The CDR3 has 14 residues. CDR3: CASSPGQGGETQYF. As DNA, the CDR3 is TGCGCCAGCAGCCCGGGACAGGGCGGAGAGACCCAGTACTTC.

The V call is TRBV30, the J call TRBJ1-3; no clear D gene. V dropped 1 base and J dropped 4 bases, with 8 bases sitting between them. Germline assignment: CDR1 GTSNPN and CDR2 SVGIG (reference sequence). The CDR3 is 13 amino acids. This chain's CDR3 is CAWSGAGGNTIYF. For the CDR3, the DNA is TGTGCCTGGAGTGGCGCCGGGGGAAACACCATATATTTT. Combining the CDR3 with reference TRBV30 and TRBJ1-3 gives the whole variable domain SQTIHQWPATLVQPVGSPLSLECTVEGTSNPNLYWYRQAAGRGLQLLFYSVGIGQISSEVPQNLSASRPQDRQFILSSKKLLLSDSGFYLCAWSGAGGNTIYFGEGSWLTVV.

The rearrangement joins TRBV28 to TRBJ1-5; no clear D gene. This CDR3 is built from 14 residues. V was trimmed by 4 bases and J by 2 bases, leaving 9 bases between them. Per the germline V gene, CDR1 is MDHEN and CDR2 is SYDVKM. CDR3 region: CASSSHGGNQPQHF. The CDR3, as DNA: TGTGCCAGCAGTTCCCACGGGGGCAATCAGCCCCAGCATTTT.

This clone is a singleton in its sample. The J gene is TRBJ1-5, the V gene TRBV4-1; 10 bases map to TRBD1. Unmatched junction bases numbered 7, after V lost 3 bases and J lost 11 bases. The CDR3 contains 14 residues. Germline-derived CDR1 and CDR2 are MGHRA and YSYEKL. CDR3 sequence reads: CASSHPGQGSAQHF. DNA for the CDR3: TGCGCCAGCAGCCACCCGGGACAGGGGTCAGCCCAGCATTTT.

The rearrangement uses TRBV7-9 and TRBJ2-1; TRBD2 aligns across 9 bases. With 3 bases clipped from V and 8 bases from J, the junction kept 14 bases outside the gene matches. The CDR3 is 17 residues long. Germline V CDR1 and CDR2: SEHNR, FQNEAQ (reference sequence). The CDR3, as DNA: TGTGCCAGCAGCTTTTCGGTGCGCGGGGGGGCCATGGATGAGCAGTTCTTC. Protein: CASSFSVRGGAMDEQFF.

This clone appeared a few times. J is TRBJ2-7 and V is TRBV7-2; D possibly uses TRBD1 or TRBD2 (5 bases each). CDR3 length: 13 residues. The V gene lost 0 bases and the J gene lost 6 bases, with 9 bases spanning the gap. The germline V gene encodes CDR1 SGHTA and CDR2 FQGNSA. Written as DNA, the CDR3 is TGTGCCAGCAGCTTAGCATCCGGGGCCGAGCAGTACTTC. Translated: CASSLASGAEQYF.

CDR3 nucleotide sequence: TGTGCCAGCAGACTAGCGAGTTCCTACAATGAGCAGTTCTTC. Residues: CASRLASSYNEQFF. The chain carries TRBV11-2 and TRBJ2-1; TRBD2 matches 7 bases. CDR1 is SGHAT, CDR2 FQNNGV, per germline. Trimming cost V 6 bases and J 1 base; bases outside gene matches: 3. This CDR3 region has 14 residues.